This TCR beta chain originates from a study of T cells after somatic rescue of genetic block. Using immunoSEQ multiplex PCR, the repertoire was profiled, and TCRdb retains in-frame clones only, with some absent. The sample consists of tens of thousands of clones, about nine tenths of them appearing once. There are 12 residues in the CDR3. Per the germline V gene, CDR1 is SGHRS and CDR2 is YFSETQ. V shed 5 bases and J 4 bases; nucleotides not matched to a gene: 2. This receptor was identified in a young woman. The chain is built from TRBV5-1 and TRBJ1-1, with 7 bases aligning to TRBD1. Sequencing was done on a sample of peripheral blood mononuclear cells (PBMCs). As DNA, the CDR3 is TGCGCCAGCAGAGCAGGGGGCACTGAAGCTTTCTTT. It specifies CASRAGGTEAFF. Full variable domain (missing parts from reference TRBV5-1 and TRBJ1-1): KAGVTQTPRYLIKTRGQQVTLSCSPISGHRSVSWYQQTPGQGLQFLFEYFSETQRNKGNFPGRFSGRQFSNSRSEMNVSTLELGDSALYLCASRAGGTEAFFGQGTRLTVV.